This T cell receptor beta chain comes out of a study of persistence of HIV-infected CD4 T cells. Sequencing used immunoSEQ version 4 in survey mode. Template was genomic DNA at around 10 ng/uL, with up to 1 ug used per sample. Some clones are missing from TCRdb's copy, which holds only in-frame ones; the method was immunoSEQ multiplex PCR. The sample lists roughly 25,000 clones; approximately 79% were seen once. The stimulus was an HIV-1 Gag 15-mer peptide pool, 0.85 to 1 ug/peptide/mL. Responding CD4+ T cells were sorted by upregulation of both CD40 ligand and CD69. Donors had undetectable plasma HIV-1 RNA, under 50 copies/mL, for 4+ years. CD4+ T cell counts exceeded 400 cells/uL; CMV serology was positive. Germline lookup yields CDR1 SGDLS and CDR2 YYNGEE. V was shortened by 0 bases and J by 2 bases, with 19 bases between the two germline ends. CDR3 length equals 18 residues. Regarding this clone: The antigen is unknown.

This material consisted of CD4+ T cells sorted from PBMCs after approximately 19-hour stimulation, taken from a patient who received antiretroviral therapy. V usage is TRBV9 and J usage is TRBJ2-3; TRBD2 is a possible D gene (7 bases). The receptor was derived from an adult man with HIV who was CMV-seropositive. CDR3 amino acids: CASSVAPLGGGLTDTQYF. CDR3 nucleotide sequence: TGTGCCAGCAGCGTAGCTCCCTTAGGGGGGGGCCTCACAGATACGCAGTATTTT. The entire variable domain, with the rest obtained from reference TRBV9 and TRBJ2-3, is as follows: DSGVTQTPKHLITATGQRVTLRCSPRSGDLSVYWYQQSLDQGLQFLIQYYNGEERAKGNILERFSAQQFPDLHSELNLSSLELGDSALYFCASSVAPLGGGLTDTQYFGPGTRLTVL.